Listed below are T cell receptor beta chains from one sample, sequenced in a study of vaccination and CD4 T cells after COVID-19. No antigens are known for them. TCRdb re-called the PCR reads with MiXCR, one entry per CDR3 protein. Among 5,500 to 8,000 distinct CDR3 sequences listed, roughly 49% were seen once. Sequencing input: CD4+ T cells from blood, cultured in vitro. Every receptor here comes from a human donor in good health. Each CDR3 is given with its conserved first and last residue. D genes are given only for firm matches. The size of a clone is reported for some rows only, either as once, few or many, or as a class for expanded clones.

CDR3 DNA	CDR3 protein	clone size	J gene	V gene	D gene
TGTGCCAGTAGTATAGGATCTGGGACAGGGGTTTCACCCCTCCACTTT	CASSIGSGTGVSPLHF	NA	TRBJ1-6	TRBV19	TRBD1
TGCAGTGCTAGAACAGAACTAGCGGGGGACACAGATACGCAGTATTTT	CSARTELAGDTDTQYF	NA	TRBJ2-3	TRBV20-1	TRBD2
TGCAGTGCTAGAGAGCGGGGCCGGGCAGATACGCAGTATTTT	CSARERGRADTQYF	NA	TRBJ2-3	TRBV20-1	NA
TGTGCCAGCAGTTCGGGACAGGGGGCGCGCGGATGGAGAGACACTGAAGCTTTCTTT	CASSSGQGARGWRDTEAFF	NA	TRBJ1-1	TRBV6-5	TRBD1
TGTGCCAGCAGCCAGGCTATAGCGGGGGGGCCAGATACGCAGTATTTT	CASSQAIAGGPDTQYF	NA	TRBJ2-3	TRBV4-2	TRBD2
TGTGCCACCAGCAGAGATCTAAGCTATGGCTACACCTTC	CATSRDLSYGYTF	few	TRBJ1-2	TRBV15	NA
TGTGCCAGCACCGGACAGGGGCCAAATGAGCAGTTCTTC	CASTGQGPNEQFF	few	TRBJ2-1	TRBV27	TRBD1
TGTGCCAGCAGCCGTCTGGATAGCTTTTCACCCCTCCACTTT	CASSRLDSFSPLHF	few	TRBJ1-6	TRBV11-2	NA
TGTGCCAGCAGTTACTCGCCTTCGGTCCTCCACTTT	CASSYSPSVLHF	NA	TRBJ1-6	TRBV6-5	NA
TGTGCCAGTAGTAAAGACCCCAGACAGCGCGAGCAGTACTTC	CASSKDPRQREQYF	NA	TRBJ2-7	TRBV19	NA
TGTGCCTGGAGTGGCACAGCTAACTATGGCTACACCTTC	CAWSGTANYGYTF	NA	TRBJ1-2	TRBV30	NA
TGTGCCACTCGGACAGGGCTTGACACTGAAGCTTTCTTT	CATRTGLDTEAFF	few	TRBJ1-1	TRBV6-1	TRBD1
TGTGCCAGCAGTGGCTTGGGAATCACTGAAGCTTTCTTT	CASSGLGITEAFF	few	TRBJ1-1	TRBV2	NA
TGTGCCAGCAGATACACTGAAGCTTTCTTT	CASRYTEAFF	few	TRBJ1-1	TRBV6-5	NA
TGTGCCAGCATAAGGGGGGTTTACTACGAGCAGTACTTC	CASIRGVYYEQYF	NA	TRBJ2-7	TRBV2	NA
TGTGCCAGCAGCCCTCTCGTGGGAAACACAGATACGCAGTATTTT	CASSPLVGNTDTQYF	NA	TRBJ2-3	TRBV7-8	NA
TGTGCCAGCAGGAAACAGGGGGCCGATGAGCAGTTCTTC	CASRKQGADEQFF	NA	TRBJ2-1	TRBV6-1	TRBD1
TGTGCCAGCAGCTTCGCAGGAGATAGCAATCAGCCCCAGCATTTT	CASSFAGDSNQPQHF	large	TRBJ1-5	TRBV7-9	NA
TGTGCCAGCAGCTTAGATGTGTACGAGCAGTACTTC	CASSLDVYEQYF	NA	TRBJ2-7	TRBV11-2	NA
TGTGCCATCAGTGAGGACCGGGAGCGGGGGGGCCGAGAGACCCAGTACTTC	CAISEDRERGGRETQYF	few	TRBJ2-5	TRBV10-3	TRBD2
TGTGCCAGTAGTCCTATTGACAGGGATTGGGCTGAAGCTTTCTTT	CASSPIDRDWAEAFF	NA	TRBJ1-1	TRBV19	TRBD1
TGTGCCAGCAGCGCAGACGGCTACGAGCAGTACTTC	CASSADGYEQYF	NA	TRBJ2-7	TRBV7-3	NA
TGCAGCGTTGGGGGGACAGACGCTACCAACTATGGCTACACCTTC	CSVGGTDATNYGYTF	NA	TRBJ1-2	TRBV29-1	TRBD1
TGTGCCAGCAGCTTAACCGCAGGGAGCTATGGCTACACCTTC	CASSLTAGSYGYTF	NA	TRBJ1-2	TRBV7-3	NA
TGTGCCAGCAGCACTCAGGGAAGTAGAGGCTACACCTTC	CASSTQGSRGYTF	NA	TRBJ1-2	TRBV11-2	NA
TGTGCCAGCAGTCCCCGGGACGGACCCACAGATACGCAGTATTTT	CASSPRDGPTDTQYF	NA	TRBJ2-3	TRBV6-1	NA
TGCAGTGCCAGGGATCACATCTATGGCTACACCTTC	CSARDHIYGYTF	few	TRBJ1-2	TRBV20-1	NA
TGCGCCAGCAGTGCCAACACCCACACTGAAGCTTTCTTT	CASSANTHTEAFF	few	TRBJ1-1	TRBV10-1	NA
TGTGCCAGTAGTATACTAGCGGGGGGCCAAGATACGCAGTATTTT	CASSILAGGQDTQYF	NA	TRBJ2-3	TRBV19	TRBD2
TGTGCCACCAGTGACCTGACAAGAAACTATGGCTACACCTTC	CATSDLTRNYGYTF	NA	TRBJ1-2	TRBV24-1	NA
TGTGCCAGTTCAATAGGGCGGGAGACCCAGTACTTC	CASSIGRETQYF	NA	TRBJ2-5	TRBV12-3/TRBV12-4	NA
TGTGCCAGCAGTTACTTACCAACGGAGATCGTAGCTCCTGAAGCTTTCTTT	CASSYLPTEIVAPEAFF	few	TRBJ1-1	TRBV6-5	NA
TGTGCCAGCAGGGCTAGGGCAATGAATACGCAGTATTTT	CASRARAMNTQYF	NA	TRBJ2-3	TRBV6-1	NA
TGTGCCATCAGTCAGCAGGGGGATGGCTACACCTTC	CAISQQGDGYTF	NA	TRBJ1-2	TRBV10-3	TRBD1
TGTGCCAGCTCAGGGTTGACGGACGACACTGAAGCTTTCTTT	CASSGLTDDTEAFF	NA	TRBJ1-1	TRBV18	NA